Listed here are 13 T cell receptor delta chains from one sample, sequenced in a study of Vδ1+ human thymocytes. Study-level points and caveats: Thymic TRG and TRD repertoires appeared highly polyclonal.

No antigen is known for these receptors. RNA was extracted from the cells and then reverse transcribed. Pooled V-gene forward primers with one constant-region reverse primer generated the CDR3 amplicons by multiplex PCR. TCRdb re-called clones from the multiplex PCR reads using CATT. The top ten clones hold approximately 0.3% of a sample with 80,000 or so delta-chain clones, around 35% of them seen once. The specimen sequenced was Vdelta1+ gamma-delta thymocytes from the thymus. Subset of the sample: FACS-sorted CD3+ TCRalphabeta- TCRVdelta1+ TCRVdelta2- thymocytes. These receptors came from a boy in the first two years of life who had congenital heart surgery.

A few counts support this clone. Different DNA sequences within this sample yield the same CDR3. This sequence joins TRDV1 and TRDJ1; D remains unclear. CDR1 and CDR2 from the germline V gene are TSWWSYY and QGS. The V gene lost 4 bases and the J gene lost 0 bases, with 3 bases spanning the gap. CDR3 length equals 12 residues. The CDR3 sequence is CALGGDTDKLIF. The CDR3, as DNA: TGTGCTCTTGGGGGAGACACCGATAAACTCATCTTT.

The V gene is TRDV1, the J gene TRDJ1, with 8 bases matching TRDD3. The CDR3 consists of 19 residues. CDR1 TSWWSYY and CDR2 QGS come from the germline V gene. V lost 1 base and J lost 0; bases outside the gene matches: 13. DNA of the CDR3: TGTGCTCTTGGGGAACCCTACTTCGTACTGGGGGTCTACACCGATAAACTCATCTTT. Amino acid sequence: CALGEPYFVLGVYTDKLIF.

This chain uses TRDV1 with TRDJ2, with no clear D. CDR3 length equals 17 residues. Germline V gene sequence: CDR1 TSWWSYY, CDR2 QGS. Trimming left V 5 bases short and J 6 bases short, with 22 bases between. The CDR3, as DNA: TGTGCTCTTGGGAACCCAACCATAGCTACATCCGCAGCACAACTCTTCTTT. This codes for CALGNPTIATSAAQLFF.

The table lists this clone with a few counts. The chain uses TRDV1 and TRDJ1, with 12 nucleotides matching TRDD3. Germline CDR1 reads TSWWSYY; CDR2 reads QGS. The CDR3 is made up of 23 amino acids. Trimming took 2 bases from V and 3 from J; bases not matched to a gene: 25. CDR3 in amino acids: CALGESTSYSLQSYWGIPDKLIF. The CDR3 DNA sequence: TGTGCTCTTGGGGAATCTACTTCCTACTCCCTCCAATCCTACTGGGGGATACCCGATAAACTCATCTTT.

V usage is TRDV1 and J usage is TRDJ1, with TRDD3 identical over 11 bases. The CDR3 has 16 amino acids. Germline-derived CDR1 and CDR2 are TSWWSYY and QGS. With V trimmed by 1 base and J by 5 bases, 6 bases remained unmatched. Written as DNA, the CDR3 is TGTGCTCTTGGGGAACCCGGTCTGGGGGATACAGATAAACTCATCTTT. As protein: CALGEPGLGDTDKLIF.

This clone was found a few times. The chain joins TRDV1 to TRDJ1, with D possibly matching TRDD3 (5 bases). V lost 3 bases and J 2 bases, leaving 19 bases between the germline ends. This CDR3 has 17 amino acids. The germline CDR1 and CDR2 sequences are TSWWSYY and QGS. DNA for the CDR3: TGTGCTCTTGGGGATCCAGCCGGGGGCCCCCAAACCGATAAACTCATCTTT. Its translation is CALGDPAGGPQTDKLIF.

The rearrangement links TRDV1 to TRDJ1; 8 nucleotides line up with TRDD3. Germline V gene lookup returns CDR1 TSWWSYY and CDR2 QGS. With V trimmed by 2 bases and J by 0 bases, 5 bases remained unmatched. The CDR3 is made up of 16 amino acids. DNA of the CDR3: TGTGCTCTTGGGGAATACCGACTGGGGGACACCGATAAACTCATCTTT. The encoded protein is CALGEYRLGDTDKLIF.

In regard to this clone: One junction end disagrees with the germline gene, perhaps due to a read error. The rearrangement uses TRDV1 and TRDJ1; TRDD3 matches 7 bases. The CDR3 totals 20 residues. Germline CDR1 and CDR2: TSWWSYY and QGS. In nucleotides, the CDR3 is TGTGCTCTTGGGCAACTCTGGGCGTTGGGGGACTGGGTGTCCACCGATAAACTCATCTTT. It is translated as CALGQLWALGDWVSTDKLIF.

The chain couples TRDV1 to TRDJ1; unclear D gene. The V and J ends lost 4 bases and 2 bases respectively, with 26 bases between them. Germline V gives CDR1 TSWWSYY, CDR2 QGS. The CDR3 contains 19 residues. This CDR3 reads CALGGFPRSPWRTTDKLIF. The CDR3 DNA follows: TGTGCTCTTGGGGGTTTCCCACGGTCTCCCTGGAGGACTACCGATAAACTCATCTTT.

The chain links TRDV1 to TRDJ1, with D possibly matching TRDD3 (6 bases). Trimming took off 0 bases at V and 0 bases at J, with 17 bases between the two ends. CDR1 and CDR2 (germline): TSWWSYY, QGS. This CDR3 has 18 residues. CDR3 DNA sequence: TGTGCTCTTGGGGAACTAGCCGGGGGGAATCGGTACACCGATAAACTCATCTTT. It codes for CALGELAGGNRYTDKLIF.

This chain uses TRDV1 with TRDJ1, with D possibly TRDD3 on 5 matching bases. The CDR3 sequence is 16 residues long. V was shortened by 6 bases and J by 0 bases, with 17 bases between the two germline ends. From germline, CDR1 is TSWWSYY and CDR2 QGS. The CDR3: CALGSKLRGNTDKLIF. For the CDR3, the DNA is TGTGCTCTTGGTTCCAAGCTTAGGGGAAACACCGATAAACTCATCTTT.

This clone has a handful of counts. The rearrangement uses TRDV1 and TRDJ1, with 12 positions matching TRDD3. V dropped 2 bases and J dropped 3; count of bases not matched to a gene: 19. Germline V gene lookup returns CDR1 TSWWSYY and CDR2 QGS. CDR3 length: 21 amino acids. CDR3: CALGEKPLRPSYWGIPDKLIF. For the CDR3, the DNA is TGTGCTCTTGGGGAAAAACCACTTCGGCCTTCCTACTGGGGGATACCCGATAAACTCATCTTT.

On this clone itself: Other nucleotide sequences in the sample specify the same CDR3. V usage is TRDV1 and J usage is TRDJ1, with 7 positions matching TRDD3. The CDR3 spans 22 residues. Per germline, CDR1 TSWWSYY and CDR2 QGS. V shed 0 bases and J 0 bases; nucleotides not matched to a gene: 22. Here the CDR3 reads CALGELRPYVYMGYHYTDKLIF. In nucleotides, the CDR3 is TGTGCTCTTGGGGAACTCCGCCCCTACGTCTATATGGGATACCATTACACCGATAAACTCATCTTT.